Listed here are 22 T cell receptor beta chains from one sample, sequenced in a study of response to subunit inactivated influenza vaccine. A single record per CDR3 protein comes from TCRdb applying MiXCR to the RT-PCR reads. The data contain 450,000 to 600,000 distinct CDR3 sequences, less than 8% of them seen just once; the ten biggest clones take up around 13%. The starting material was PBMCs from blood, obtained roughly 24 months after vaccination. These receptors all stem from a man aged 50-75 years who received an inactivated influenza vaccine.

This clonotype was seen many times. The V and J genes are TRBV7-8 and TRBJ1-1; TRBD1 matches at 8 bases. This CDR3 is built from 12 residues. Germline CDR1 SGHVS, CDR2 FQNEAQ. V shed 6 bases and J 7 bases; nucleotides not matched to a gene: 4. The CDR3 sequence: CASRRQGFEAFF. CDR3 nucleotides: TGTGCCAGCAGAAGACAGGGGTTTGAAGCTTTCTTT. The variable domain in full, completed from reference TRBV7-8 and TRBJ1-1, reads GAGVSQSPRYKVAKRGQDVALRCDPISGHVSLFWYQQALGQGPEFLTYFQNEAQLDKSGLPSDRFFAERPEGSVSTLKIQRTQQEDSAVYLCASRRQGFEAFFGQGTRLTVV.

This chain connects TRBV18 to TRBJ2-1, with D possibly being TRBD2 (6 bases). The CDR3 contains 15 residues. V was pared by 0 bases and J by 7 bases, with 13 bases between. From germline, CDR1 is KGHSH and CDR2 LQKENI. CDR3 region: CASSPPRRDRNEQFF. CDR3 DNA: TGTGCCAGCTCACCACCGCGGCGGGATAGAAATGAGCAGTTCTTC.

DNA for the CDR3: TGTGCCACCCGTGCTCTGCCGGGACAGGGGGATGAGCAGTTCTTC. Residues: CATRALPGQGDEQFF. The chain is built from TRBV24-1 and TRBJ2-1, with 11 bases aligning to TRBD1. From germline, CDR1 is KGHDR and CDR2 SFDVKD. The junction had 11 bases not matched to a gene; V was cut back by 9 bases and J by 8 bases. The CDR3 consists of 15 residues.

The J gene is TRBJ1-3, the V gene TRBV4-2; D call uncertain. Germline lookup yields CDR1 LGHNA and CDR2 YNFKEQ. V lost 3 bases to trimming and J lost 1 base, with 7 bases between them. The CDR3 contains 14 residues. The CDR3 region has the DNA TGTGCCAGCAGCCAGACTGTATCTGGAAACACCATATATTTT. Protein sequence: CASSQTVSGNTIYF.

This clonotype was counted many times. The chain employs TRBV28 and TRBJ1-2; D is possibly TRBD1 (6 bases). The V gene lost 5 bases and the J gene lost 7 bases, with 14 bases spanning the gap. Germline CDR1 and CDR2: MDHEN and SYDVKM. The CDR3 covers 13 residues. The CDR3 DNA is TGTGCCAGCAGTGTCACAGGGACCTCTGGCTACACCTTC. Amino acid sequence: CASSVTGTSGYTF.

This chain joins TRBV6-4 and TRBJ2-1; D gene ambiguous. The V gene lost 6 bases and the J gene lost 5 bases, with 14 bases spanning the gap. The CDR3 consists of 14 residues. Germline lookup yields CDR1 MRHNA and CDR2 SNTAGT. The CDR3 loop is CASSPWAWDNEQFF. The CDR3 DNA follows: TGTGCCAGCAGCCCCTGGGCGTGGGACAATGAGCAGTTCTTC.

This clonotype occurred many times. CDR3 loop: CATSDVDSGSSYNEQFF. As DNA, the CDR3 is TGTGCCACCAGTGACGTGGATTCTGGAAGCTCCTACAATGAGCAGTTCTTC. The V call is TRBV24-1, the J call TRBJ2-1; D uncertain. This CDR3 is built from 17 residues. Per the germline V gene, CDR1 is KGHDR and CDR2 is SFDVKD. Trimming stripped 4 bases from V and 0 bases from J, with 15 bases between.

In its sample, this clonotype was seen a few times. The V gene is TRBV20-1, the J gene TRBJ1-4; no definite D call. With 7 bases removed from V and 4 bases from J, the gap between germline ends came to 13 bases. The CDR3 consists of 13 residues. Germline assignment: CDR1 DFQATT and CDR2 SNEGSKA (reference sequence). The CDR3 here is CSGQALINEKLFF. Here the CDR3 DNA reads TGCAGTGGGCAGGCATTAATTAATGAAAAACTGTTTTTT.

The chain uses TRBV18 and TRBJ2-7; D could derive from TRBD1 or TRBD2 (5 bases each). The CDR3 is 15 residues long. Trimming pared 4 bases from V and 3 bases from J, leaving 16 bases between. Germline CDR1 reads KGHSH; CDR2 reads LQKENI. The CDR3 protein is CASSLIRDPFYEQYF. CDR3 DNA: TGTGCCAGCTCACTTATCAGGGACCCCTTCTACGAGCAGTACTTC.

Only a few counts were recorded for this clonotype. The rearrangement joins TRBV6-5 to TRBJ1-4; D not certain. The length of the CDR3 is 15 residues. Germline V gives CDR1 MNHEY, CDR2 SVGAGI. V gave up 0 bases and J gave up 8 bases, with 13 bases separating them. In DNA form, the CDR3 reads TGTGCCAGCAGTTACTCGTACACATGGATGGAAAAACTGTTTTTT. It translates to CASSYSYTWMEKLFF.

The rearrangement links TRBV20-1 to TRBJ2-2; 11 nucleotides match TRBD2. The V and J ends lost 5 bases and 4 bases, in that order; junction bases with no gene match: 3. This CDR3 comprises 14 residues. The V gene's germline CDR1 is DFQATT and CDR2 SNEGSKA (reference sequence). This CDR3 is CSALAGGVTGELFF. The CDR3 DNA reads as TGCAGTGCTTTAGCGGGGGGGGTCACCGGGGAGCTGTTTTTT.

V gene TRBV4-1 combines with J gene TRBJ2-1; 14 nucleotides match TRBD2. V shed 1 base, J shed 5 bases, and the junction held 1 base outside the gene matches. Germline assignment: CDR1 MGHRA and CDR2 YSYEKL. CDR3 length: 16 amino acids. Written as DNA, the CDR3 is TGCGCCAGCAGCCAAGTGGGACTAGCGGGAGACAATGAGCAGTTCTTC. This sequence encodes CASSQVGLAGDNEQFF.

A few counts support this clonotype. The V and J genes are TRBV7-8 and TRBJ1-1; weak D call: TRBD1 (6 bases). This CDR3 is 15 amino acids long. Trimming left V 1 base short and J 4 bases short, with 13 bases between. Germline loops: CDR1 SGHVS, CDR2 FQNEAQ. The CDR3 spells CASSLGWQGSTEAFF. DNA of the CDR3: TGTGCCAGCAGCTTAGGTTGGCAGGGGTCCACTGAAGCTTTCTTT. Drawing the rest from reference TRBV7-8 and TRBJ1-1, the complete variable domain is GAGVSQSPRYKVAKRGQDVALRCDPISGHVSLFWYQQALGQGPEFLTYFQNEAQLDKSGLPSDRFFAERPEGSVSTLKIQRTQQEDSAVYLCASSLGWQGSTEAFFGQGTRLTVV.

This clonotype has ten or more counts. The chain employs TRBV5-6 and TRBJ2-5, with 7 bases lining up with TRBD2. Germline lookup yields CDR1 SGHDT and CDR2 YYEEEE. This CDR3 has 14 residues. With 2 bases clipped from V and 6 bases from J, the junction kept 7 bases outside the gene matches. CDR3 bases: TGTGCCAGCAGCTTAGCGGGGAGCGAAAAGACCCAGTACTTC. It codes for CASSLAGSEKTQYF. The entire variable domain, with the rest obtained from reference TRBV5-6 and TRBJ2-5, is as follows: DAGVTQSPTHLIKTRGQQVTLRCSPKSGHDTVSWYQQALGQGPQFIFQYYEEEERQRGNFPDRFSGHQFPNYSSELNVNALLLGDSALYLCASSLAGSEKTQYFGPGTRLLVL.

The J gene is TRBJ2-7, the V gene TRBV20-1; D is unclear. V shed 3 bases and J shed 2 bases, with 14 bases lying between them. There are 14 residues in the CDR3. Germline V gene data show CDR1 as DFQATT and CDR2 as SNEGSKA (reference sequence). CDR3 DNA sequence: TGCAGTGCTAGTCCCCCCGGGCTTACCTACGAGCAGTACTTC. Its protein is CSASPPGLTYEQYF.

Many counts were recorded for this clonotype. The chain employs TRBV4-3 and TRBJ2-5, with D perhaps matching TRBD2 (6 bases). With 0 bases removed from V and 4 bases from J, the gap between germline ends came to 9 bases. The CDR3 runs to 14 residues. Germline V gene sequence: CDR1 LGHNA, CDR2 YSLEER. This CDR3 is CASSQDQTRETQYF. The DNA for the CDR3 is TGCGCCAGCAGCCAAGATCAGACTAGAGAGACCCAGTACTTC.

This sequence joins TRBV5-1 and TRBJ2-5, with D tentatively TRBD1 or TRBD2 (5 bases each). The CDR3 sequence is 15 residues long. CDR1 and CDR2 from the germline V gene are SGHRS and YFSETQ. V gave up 0 bases and J gave up 4 bases, with 13 bases separating them. CDR3 bases: TGCGCCAGCAGCTTGGGGGGCAGCGGAGTAGAGACCCAGTACTTC. Translated: CASSLGGSGVETQYF.

This chain joins TRBV7-9 and TRBJ2-1, with no clear D. Trimming stripped 5 bases from V and 11 bases from J, with 13 bases between. Germline lookup yields CDR1 SEHNR and CDR2 FQNEAQ (reference sequence). The CDR3 is 12 amino acids. This CDR3 is CASSPVVSKQFF. The CDR3 region has the DNA TGTGCCAGCAGCCCGGTAGTGAGTAAGCAGTTCTTC.

This clonotype was counted many times. The V gene is TRBV6-1, the J gene TRBJ1-5, with a weak D call TRBD1 (6 bases). The CDR3 sequence is 15 residues long. Germline CDR1 MNHNS, CDR2 SASEGT. The V end lost 2 bases, the J end lost 6 bases, and 14 bases lay between the germline ends. The CDR3 coding sequence is TGTGCCAGCAGTGAATTGTCGAGGGGGTTTCAGCCCCAGCATTTT. It specifies CASSELSRGFQPQHF.

This clonotype was counted between two and nine times. The chain is built from TRBV6-2 or TRBV6-3 and TRBJ2-1, with 11 bases identical to TRBD2. The CDR3 sequence is 17 residues long. V was clipped by 4 bases and J by 3 bases; unmatched bases: 8. Germline-derived CDR1 and CDR2 are MNHEY and SVGEGT. Here the CDR3 reads CASSSNSGRAFYNEQFF. CDR3 bases: TGTGCCAGCAGTTCAAATAGCGGGAGGGCCTTCTACAATGAGCAGTTCTTC.

The chain combines TRBV2 with TRBJ2-5, with D perhaps being TRBD1 or TRBD2 (5 bases each). V gave up 3 bases and J gave up 5 bases, with 13 bases separating them. Germline-derived CDR1 and CDR2 are SNHLY and FYNNEI. The CDR3 runs 14 residues. This CDR3 reads CASSDRVEGETQYF. The CDR3 nucleotides read TGTGCCAGCAGTGACAGGGTAGAGGGCGAGACCCAGTACTTC.

This clonotype was recorded many times. The CDR3 nucleotides are TGTGCCAGCAGCTTAGCGGGGCAGAGCTACGGAAACACCATATATTTT. This sequence encodes CASSLAGQSYGNTIYF. The chain combines TRBV7-9 with TRBJ1-3; tentative D call: TRBD1 (5 bases). From germline, CDR1 is SEHNR and CDR2 FQNEAQ (reference sequence). V was cut by 0 bases and J by 4 bases, with 13 bases left in between. The CDR3 loop spans 16 amino acids.